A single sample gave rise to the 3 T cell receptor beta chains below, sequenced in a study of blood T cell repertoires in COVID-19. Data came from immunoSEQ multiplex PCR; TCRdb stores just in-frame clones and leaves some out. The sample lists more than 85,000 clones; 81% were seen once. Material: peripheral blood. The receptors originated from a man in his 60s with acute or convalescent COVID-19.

For the CDR3, the DNA is TGTGCCAGCAGCTTGTATAAGCGGGAGGTTATGGCCAAAAACATTCAGTACTTC. Amino acids: CASSLYKREVMAKNIQYF. The gene calls are TRBV7-9 and TRBJ2-4; 9 bases are shared with TRBD2. J gave up 1 base and V 3 bases, and 10 bases lay outside the gene matches. The CDR3 has 18 amino acids. Germline V gene sequence: CDR1 SEHNR, CDR2 FQNEAQ (reference sequence).

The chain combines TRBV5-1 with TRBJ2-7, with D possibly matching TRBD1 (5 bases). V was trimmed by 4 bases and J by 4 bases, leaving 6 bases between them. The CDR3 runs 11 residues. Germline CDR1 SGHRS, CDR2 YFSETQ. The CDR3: CASSGQYEQYF. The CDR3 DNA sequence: TGCGCCAGCAGCGGACAATACGAGCAGTACTTC.

The CDR3 DNA sequence: TGTGCCAGCAGCCTCCAACCGGGACAAATGGCTGAAAAACTGTTTTTT. Its protein product is CASSLQPGQMAEKLFF. J is TRBJ1-4 and V is TRBV4-2, with a possible D match to TRBD1 (6 bases). Germline CDR1 and CDR2: LGHNA and YNFKEQ. The CDR3 is made up of 16 amino acids. V shed 4 bases and J shed 7 bases, with 19 bases lying between them.